The T cell receptor (beta chain) described here comes from a study of blood T cell repertoires in COVID-19. Study at large: PBMCs, B-cell-depleted T cells, or T cells provided the cDNA or gDNA that made up the material.

V gave up 0 bases and J gave up 7 bases; unmatched junction bases: 6. The CDR3 covers 15 residues. Germline-derived CDR1 and CDR2 are SGHAT and FQNNGV. Assay: immunoSEQ multiplex PCR; the TCRdb copy retains only in-frame clones and omits some. The sample yields 150,000 to 250,000 clones, about 93% seen once. Sequencing used peripheral blood. This receptor was taken from a man aged 25-45 years with COVID-19, enrolled during active disease. The genes are TRBV11-2 and TRBJ1-2; 9 nucleotides match TRBD1. This chain's CDR3 is CASSLDLGDRAGYTF. DNA of the CDR3: TGTGCCAGCAGCTTAGATCTGGGGGACAGGGCTGGCTACACCTTC.